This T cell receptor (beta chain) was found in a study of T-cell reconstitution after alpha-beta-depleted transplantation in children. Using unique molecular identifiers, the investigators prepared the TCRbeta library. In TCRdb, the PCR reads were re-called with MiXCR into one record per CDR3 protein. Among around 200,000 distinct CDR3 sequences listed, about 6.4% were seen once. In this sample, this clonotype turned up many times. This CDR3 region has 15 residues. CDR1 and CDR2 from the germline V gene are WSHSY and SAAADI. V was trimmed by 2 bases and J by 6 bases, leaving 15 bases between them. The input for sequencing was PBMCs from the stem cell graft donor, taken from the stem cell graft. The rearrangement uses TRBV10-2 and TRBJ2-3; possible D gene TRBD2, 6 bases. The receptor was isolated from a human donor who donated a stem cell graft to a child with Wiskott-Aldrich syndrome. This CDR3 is CASSETSWRSDTQYF. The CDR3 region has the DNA TGCGCCAGCAGTGAGACTAGCTGGCGGTCGGATACGCAGTATTTT.